This T cell receptor beta chain was recovered during a study of cytomegalovirus exposure and HLA in healthy donors. Study outcomes and limitations: Some V segments, including TRBV6-2 and TRBV6-3, were excluded as indistinguishable. Researchers catalogued 160 or so TCR beta chains as cytomegalovirus-associated.

13 Jbeta primers and 60 Vbeta primers were used for the PCR. In the original workflow: Roughly 83 million unique TCR beta chains, roughly 11 million of them shared, were counted by a later analysis. Assay used: immunoSEQ multiplex PCR; TCRdb lists only in-frame clones, some missing. V, J and clone size derive from that table, while D and trimming were established from the DNA sequence. This table holds around 150,000 clones, roughly 80% found once. The CDR3 loop spans 12 amino acids. From germline, CDR1 is MGHDK and CDR2 SYGVNS. Trimming removed 4 bases at V and 9 bases at J, with 12 bases between. This clone was seen once. Its cognate antigen is unknown.

The clonotype was recovered from a woman in her thirties in good health and CMV-seronegative. The source material was PBMCs. This chain joins TRBV25-1 and TRBJ1-1; D is unclear. This CDR3 reads CASSVGKGKAFF. CDR3 DNA: TGTGCCAGCAGTGTCGGGAAAGGGAAAGCTTTCTTT.